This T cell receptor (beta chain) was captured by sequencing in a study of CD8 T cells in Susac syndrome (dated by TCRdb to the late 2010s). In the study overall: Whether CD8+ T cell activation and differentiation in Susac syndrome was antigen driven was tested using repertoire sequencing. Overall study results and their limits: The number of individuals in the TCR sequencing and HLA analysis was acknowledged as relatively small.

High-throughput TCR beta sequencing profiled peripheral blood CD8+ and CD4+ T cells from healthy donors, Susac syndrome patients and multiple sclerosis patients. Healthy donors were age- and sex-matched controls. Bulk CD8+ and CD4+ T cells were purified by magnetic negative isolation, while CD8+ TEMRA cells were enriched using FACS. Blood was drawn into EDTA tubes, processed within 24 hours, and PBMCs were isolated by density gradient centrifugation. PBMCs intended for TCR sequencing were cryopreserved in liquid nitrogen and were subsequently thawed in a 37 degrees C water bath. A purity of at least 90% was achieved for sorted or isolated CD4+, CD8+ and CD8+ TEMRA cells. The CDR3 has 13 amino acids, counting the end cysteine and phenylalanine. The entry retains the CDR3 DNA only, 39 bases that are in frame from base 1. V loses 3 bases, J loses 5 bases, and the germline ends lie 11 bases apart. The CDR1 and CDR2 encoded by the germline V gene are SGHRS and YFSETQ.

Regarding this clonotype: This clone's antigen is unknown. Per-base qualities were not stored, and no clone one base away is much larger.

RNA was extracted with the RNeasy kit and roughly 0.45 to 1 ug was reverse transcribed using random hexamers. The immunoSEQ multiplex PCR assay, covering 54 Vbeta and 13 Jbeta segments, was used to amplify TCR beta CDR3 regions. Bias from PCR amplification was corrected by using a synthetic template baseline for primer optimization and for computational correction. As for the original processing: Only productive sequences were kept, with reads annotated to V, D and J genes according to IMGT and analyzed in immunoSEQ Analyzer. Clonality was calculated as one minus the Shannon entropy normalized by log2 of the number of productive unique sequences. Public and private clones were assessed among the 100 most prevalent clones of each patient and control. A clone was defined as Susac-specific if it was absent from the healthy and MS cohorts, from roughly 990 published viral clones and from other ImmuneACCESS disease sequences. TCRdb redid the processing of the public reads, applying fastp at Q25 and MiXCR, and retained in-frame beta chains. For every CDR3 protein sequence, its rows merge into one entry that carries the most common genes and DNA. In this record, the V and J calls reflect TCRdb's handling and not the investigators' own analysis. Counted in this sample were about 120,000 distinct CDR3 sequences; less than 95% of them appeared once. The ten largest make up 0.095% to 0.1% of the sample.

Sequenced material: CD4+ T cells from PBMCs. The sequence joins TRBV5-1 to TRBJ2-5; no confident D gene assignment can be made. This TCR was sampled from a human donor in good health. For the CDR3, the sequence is CASSSIFLETQYF. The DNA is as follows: TGCGCCAGCAGCTCGATCTTTTTGGAGACCCAGTACTTC. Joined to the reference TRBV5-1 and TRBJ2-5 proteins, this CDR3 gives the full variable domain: KAGVTQTPRYLIKTRGQQVTLSCSPISGHRSVSWYQQTPGQGLQFLFEYFSETQRNKGNFPGRFSGRQFSNSRSEMNVSTLELGDSALYLCASSSIFLETQYFGPGTRLLVL.